The rows below give T cell receptor beta chains drawn from one sample of a study of blood T cell repertoires in COVID-19. Data came from immunoSEQ multiplex PCR; TCRdb stores just in-frame clones and leaves some out. Of tens of thousands of clones listed, 70% to 85% were seen once; the top ten hold roughly an eighth. Sequencing used peripheral blood. The receptors shown here come from a human donor in a cohort sampled during active COVID-19. Each CDR3 is given with its conserved first and last residue. The D gene is left open where the match is weak. Some rows have no size entry. The others give once, few or many, or a class for an expanded clone.

v_gene: TRBV19
abundance: once
len: 13
d_gene: -
j_gene: TRBJ2-3
CDR3nt: TGTGCCAGTAAAATAAACGGGGCAGATACGCAGTATTTT
CDR3aa: CASKINGADTQYF

v_gene: TRBV2
abundance: -
len: 17
d_gene: TRBD2
j_gene: TRBJ2-3
CDR3nt: TGTGCCAGCAGTGTGAATAGCGGGAGTCTTACGGGAGATACGCAGTATTTT
CDR3aa: CASSVNSGSLTGDTQYF

v_gene: TRBV2
abundance: few
len: 12
d_gene: -
j_gene: TRBJ1-5
CDR3nt: TGTGCCAGTTCGGTTAGCAATCAGCCCCAGCATTTT
CDR3aa: CASSVSNQPQHF

v_gene: TRBV4-3
abundance: -
len: 15
d_gene: TRBD2
j_gene: TRBJ2-3
CDR3nt: TGCGCCAGCAGCCCCTCGGGGGGGGGCACAGATACGCAGTATTTT
CDR3aa: CASSPSGGGTDTQYF

v_gene: TRBV5-4
abundance: -
len: 15
d_gene: -
j_gene: TRBJ2-3
CDR3nt: TGTGCCAGCAGCGTTGGAGGACAGAACACAGATACGCAGTATTTT
CDR3aa: CASSVGGQNTDTQYF

v_gene: TRBV5-6
abundance: -
len: 15
d_gene: TRBD1
j_gene: TRBJ2-2
CDR3nt: TGTGCCAGCAGCTTGAACAGGGGGAACACCGGGGAGCTGTTTTTT
CDR3aa: CASSLNRGNTGELFF

v_gene: TRBV29-1
abundance: many
len: 15
d_gene: -
j_gene: TRBJ1-6
CDR3nt: TGCAGCGTTCGGCCCCCAGGCCCGAATAATTCACCCCTCCACTTT
CDR3aa: CSVRPPGPNNSPLHF

v_gene: TRBV4-1
abundance: -
len: 15
d_gene: -
j_gene: TRBJ2-7
CDR3nt: TGCGCCAGCAGCCAATTAGCGGCTCCCTCCTACGAGCAGTACTTC
CDR3aa: CASSQLAAPSYEQYF

v_gene: TRBV29-1
abundance: -
len: 13
d_gene: -
j_gene: TRBJ1-2
CDR3nt: TGCAGCGTTTCTATATCAGGGGTCTCGGGCTACACCTTC
CDR3aa: CSVSISGVSGYTF

v_gene: TRBV5-1
abundance: -
len: 14
d_gene: TRBD2
j_gene: TRBJ2-7
CDR3nt: TGCGCCAGCAGTAGGACGGGAGGGGGGTACGAGCAGTACTTC
CDR3aa: CASSRTGGGYEQYF

v_gene: TRBV4-2
abundance: -
len: 19
d_gene: TRBD1
j_gene: TRBJ1-1
CDR3nt: TGTGCCAGCAGCCAAGTCCCCTGGACAGGGGCCTCCGGGAACACTGAAGCTTTCTTT
CDR3aa: CASSQVPWTGASGNTEAFF

v_gene: TRBV25-1
abundance: few
len: 14
d_gene: -
j_gene: TRBJ2-7
CDR3nt: TGTGCCAGCAGTGAATCGACAGCTTTTTACGAGCAGTACTTC
CDR3aa: CASSESTAFYEQYF

v_gene: TRBV5-6
abundance: -
len: 16
d_gene: -
j_gene: TRBJ2-1
CDR3nt: TGTGCCAGCAGCCCTAACGGTAGATCGCCCTACAATGAGCAGTTCTTC
CDR3aa: CASSPNGRSPYNEQFF

v_gene: TRBV28
abundance: few
len: 18
d_gene: TRBD2
j_gene: TRBJ2-1
CDR3nt: TGTGCCAGCAGTTCAAATCCCCGAGTACTAGCGGGTTACAATGAGCAGTTCTTC
CDR3aa: CASSSNPRVLAGYNEQFF

v_gene: TRBV7-3
abundance: -
len: 15
d_gene: TRBD1
j_gene: TRBJ1-2
CDR3nt: TGTGCCAGCAGCGCCTCCGGGACAGGGGGCACTGGCTACACCTTC
CDR3aa: CASSASGTGGTGYTF

v_gene: TRBV3-1/TRBV3-2
abundance: -
len: 15
d_gene: -
j_gene: TRBJ2-7
CDR3nt: TGTGCCAGCAGCTATCGACGGGGTGGGGGCCACGAGCAGTACTTC
CDR3aa: CASSYRRGGGHEQYF

v_gene: TRBV28
abundance: -
len: 14
d_gene: -
j_gene: TRBJ2-7
CDR3nt: TGTGCCAGCAGTTTAGGACTGCTCTCCTACGAGCAGTACTTC
CDR3aa: CASSLGLLSYEQYF

v_gene: TRBV6-1
abundance: -
len: 13
d_gene: -
j_gene: TRBJ1-5
CDR3nt: TGTGCCAGCAGTGACAGGGAGGCTCAGCCCCAGCATTTT
CDR3aa: CASSDREAQPQHF

v_gene: TRBV14
abundance: -
len: 15
d_gene: TRBD1
j_gene: TRBJ2-3
CDR3nt: TGTGCCAGCAGCATTTGGACAGGCGGCACAGATACGCAGTATTTT
CDR3aa: CASSIWTGGTDTQYF

v_gene: TRBV28
abundance: -
len: 14
d_gene: -
j_gene: TRBJ1-1
CDR3nt: TGTGCCAGCAGCCCCTGGGGGGTAGGCACTGAAGCTTTCTTT
CDR3aa: CASSPWGVGTEAFF

v_gene: TRBV3-1/TRBV3-2
abundance: many
len: 14
d_gene: -
j_gene: TRBJ1-1
CDR3nt: TGTGCCAGCAGCCCTCTCGGGAGGGGTAGTGAAGCTTTCTTT
CDR3aa: CASSPLGRGSEAFF

v_gene: TRBV28
abundance: few
len: 15
d_gene: -
j_gene: TRBJ1-5
CDR3nt: TGTGCCAGCAGTCGGGTCGCAGGGCTCAATCAGCCCCAGCATTTT
CDR3aa: CASSRVAGLNQPQHF

v_gene: TRBV28
abundance: -
len: 16
d_gene: TRBD1
j_gene: TRBJ1-4
CDR3nt: TGTGCCAGCAGTTTACGCGGGACAGGTGCCCTAGAAAAACTGTTTTTT
CDR3aa: CASSLRGTGALEKLFF

v_gene: TRBV19
abundance: -
len: 12
d_gene: -
j_gene: TRBJ2-7
CDR3nt: TGTGCCAGTAGTTCTAGACGGCGCGAGCAGTACTTC
CDR3aa: CASSSRRREQYF

v_gene: TRBV5-1
abundance: -
len: 16
d_gene: -
j_gene: TRBJ2-1
CDR3nt: TGCGCCAGCAGCTTAAGCGGTCGGAGCTCCTACAATGAGCAGTTCTTC
CDR3aa: CASSLSGRSSYNEQFF

v_gene: TRBV9
abundance: -
len: 12
d_gene: -
j_gene: TRBJ2-7
CDR3nt: TGTGCCAGCAGCGTATCAGGGGACGAGCAGTACTTC
CDR3aa: CASSVSGDEQYF

v_gene: TRBV7-2
abundance: -
len: 15
d_gene: TRBD2
j_gene: TRBJ2-7
CDR3nt: TGTGCCAGCAGCTTAGTATTAGCGGGAGGGCCCGAGCAGTACTTC
CDR3aa: CASSLVLAGGPEQYF

v_gene: TRBV6-2/TRBV6-3
abundance: -
len: 16
d_gene: -
j_gene: TRBJ1-5
CDR3nt: TGTGCCAGCAGTTACCCGGGACACAATAGCAATCAGCCCCAGCATTTT
CDR3aa: CASSYPGHNSNQPQHF

v_gene: TRBV28
abundance: -
len: 12
d_gene: -
j_gene: TRBJ2-2
CDR3nt: TGTGCCAGCAGTTTGGACTTGGGGGAGCTGTTTTTT
CDR3aa: CASSLDLGELFF

v_gene: TRBV11-2
abundance: -
len: 14
d_gene: -
j_gene: TRBJ1-6
CDR3nt: TGTGCCAGCAGCTTAAATCCTTATAATTCACCCCTCCACTTT
CDR3aa: CASSLNPYNSPLHF

v_gene: TRBV4-1
abundance: -
len: 14
d_gene: -
j_gene: TRBJ2-7
CDR3nt: TGCGCCAGCAGCCAAGGCCCAGGACTCTACGAGCAGTACTTC
CDR3aa: CASSQGPGLYEQYF

v_gene: TRBV29-1
abundance: -
len: 16
d_gene: TRBD1
j_gene: TRBJ2-4
CDR3nt: TGCAGCGTTGCCCTTCAGGACAGGGCGGGCAAAAACATTCAGTACTTC
CDR3aa: CSVALQDRAGKNIQYF

v_gene: TRBV7-2
abundance: -
len: 15
d_gene: -
j_gene: TRBJ1-1
CDR3nt: TGTGCCAGCAGCTTAGTAAGTACAGAATGGGCTGAAGCTTTCTTT
CDR3aa: CASSLVSTEWAEAFF

v_gene: TRBV3-1/TRBV3-2
abundance: -
len: 13
d_gene: -
j_gene: TRBJ1-1
CDR3nt: TGTGCCAGCAGCCAACTCGGGTCCACTGAAGCTTTCTTT
CDR3aa: CASSQLGSTEAFF

v_gene: TRBV6-5
abundance: -
len: 12
d_gene: -
j_gene: TRBJ2-1
CDR3nt: TGTGCCAGCAGTTACGGGGGCGATGAGCAGTTCTTC
CDR3aa: CASSYGGDEQFF

v_gene: TRBV10-3
abundance: -
len: 15
d_gene: TRBD1
j_gene: TRBJ1-5
CDR3nt: TGTGCCATCAGTGAAGGGCAGGGGGGAGGTCAGCCCCAGCATTTT
CDR3aa: CAISEGQGGGQPQHF

v_gene: TRBV5-4
abundance: -
len: 15
d_gene: -
j_gene: TRBJ2-7
CDR3nt: TGTGCCAGCAGCTTTTCATCGGGGATTGCCTACGAGCAGTACTTC
CDR3aa: CASSFSSGIAYEQYF

v_gene: TRBV4-3
abundance: -
len: 15
d_gene: TRBD1
j_gene: TRBJ1-2
CDR3nt: TGCGCCAGCAGCCAAGTGGACAGGGCCGGCTATGGCTACACCTTC
CDR3aa: CASSQVDRAGYGYTF

v_gene: TRBV7-2
abundance: few
len: 12
d_gene: -
j_gene: TRBJ2-5
CDR3nt: TGTGCCAGCAGCTTTACAAAAGAGACCCAGTACTTC
CDR3aa: CASSFTKETQYF

v_gene: TRBV18
abundance: -
len: 13
d_gene: -
j_gene: TRBJ1-6
CDR3nt: TGTGCCAGCTCCCCAAATATTAATTCACCCCTCCACTTT
CDR3aa: CASSPNINSPLHF

v_gene: TRBV6-5
abundance: -
len: 15
d_gene: TRBD2
j_gene: TRBJ2-7
CDR3nt: TGTGCCAGCAGTTACGGGCGGGGGAGGTCCTACGAGCAGTACTTC
CDR3aa: CASSYGRGRSYEQYF

v_gene: TRBV4-2
abundance: few
len: 14
d_gene: TRBD2
j_gene: TRBJ2-5
CDR3nt: TGTGCCAGCAGCCCCCTAGCGGTGGGGGAGACCCAGTACTTC
CDR3aa: CASSPLAVGETQYF

v_gene: TRBV7-2
abundance: -
len: 15
d_gene: TRBD2
j_gene: TRBJ2-5
CDR3nt: TGTGCCAGCAGCTTAGTTGGGGGGGGCCAAGAGACCCAGTACTTC
CDR3aa: CASSLVGGGQETQYF

v_gene: TRBV9
abundance: once
len: 17
d_gene: TRBD2
j_gene: TRBJ2-1
CDR3nt: TGTGCCAGCAGCGTAGAAAGCGGGAGGGCCCCCTACAATGAGCAGTTCTTC
CDR3aa: CASSVESGRAPYNEQFF

v_gene: TRBV27
abundance: -
len: 16
d_gene: TRBD1
j_gene: TRBJ1-1
CDR3nt: TGTGCCAGCAGTTATACCGGGACAGGGTATAGCACTGAAGCTTTCTTT
CDR3aa: CASSYTGTGYSTEAFF

v_gene: TRBV5-1
abundance: -
len: 14
d_gene: -
j_gene: TRBJ1-1
CDR3nt: TGCGCCAGCAGCCCGCGAGGTCTGAACACTGAAGCTTTCTTT
CDR3aa: CASSPRGLNTEAFF

v_gene: TRBV19
abundance: -
len: 15
d_gene: TRBD1
j_gene: TRBJ2-2
CDR3nt: TGTGCCAGTAGTGCGGGACAGGGGAACACCGGGGAGCTGTTTTTT
CDR3aa: CASSAGQGNTGELFF

v_gene: TRBV4-1
abundance: -
len: 13
d_gene: -
j_gene: TRBJ1-1
CDR3nt: TGCGCCAGCAGCCAAGTTGGAAGGGGGGGGGCTTTCTTT
CDR3aa: CASSQVGRGGAFF